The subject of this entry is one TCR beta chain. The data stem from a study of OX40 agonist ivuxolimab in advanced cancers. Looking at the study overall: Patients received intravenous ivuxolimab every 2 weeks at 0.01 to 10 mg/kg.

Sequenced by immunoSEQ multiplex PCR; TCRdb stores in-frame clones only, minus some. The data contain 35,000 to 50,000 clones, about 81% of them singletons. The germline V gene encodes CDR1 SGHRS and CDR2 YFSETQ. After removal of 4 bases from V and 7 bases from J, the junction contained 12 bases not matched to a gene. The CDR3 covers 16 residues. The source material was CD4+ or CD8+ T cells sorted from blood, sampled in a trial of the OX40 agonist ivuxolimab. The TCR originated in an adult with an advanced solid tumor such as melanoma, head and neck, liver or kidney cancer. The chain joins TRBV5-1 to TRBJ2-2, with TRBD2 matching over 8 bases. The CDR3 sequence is CASSPAIAGSGGELFF. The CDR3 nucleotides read TGCGCCAGCAGCCCGGCCATAGCGGGATCGGGCGGGGAGCTGTTTTTT.